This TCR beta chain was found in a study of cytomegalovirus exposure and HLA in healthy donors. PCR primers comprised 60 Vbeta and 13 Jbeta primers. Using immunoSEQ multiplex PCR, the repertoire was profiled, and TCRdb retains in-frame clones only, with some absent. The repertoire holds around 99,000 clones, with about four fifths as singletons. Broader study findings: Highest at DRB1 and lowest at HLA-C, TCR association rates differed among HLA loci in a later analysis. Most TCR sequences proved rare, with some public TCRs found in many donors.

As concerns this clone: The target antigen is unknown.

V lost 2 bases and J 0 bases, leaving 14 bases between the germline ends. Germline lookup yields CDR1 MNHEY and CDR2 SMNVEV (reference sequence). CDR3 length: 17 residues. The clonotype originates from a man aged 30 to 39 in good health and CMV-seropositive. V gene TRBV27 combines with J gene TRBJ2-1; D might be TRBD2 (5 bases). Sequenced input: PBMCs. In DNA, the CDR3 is TGTGCCAGCAGTTTAAATTTCTATGGAGGCTCCTACAATGAGCAGTTCTTC. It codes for CASSLNFYGGSYNEQFF.